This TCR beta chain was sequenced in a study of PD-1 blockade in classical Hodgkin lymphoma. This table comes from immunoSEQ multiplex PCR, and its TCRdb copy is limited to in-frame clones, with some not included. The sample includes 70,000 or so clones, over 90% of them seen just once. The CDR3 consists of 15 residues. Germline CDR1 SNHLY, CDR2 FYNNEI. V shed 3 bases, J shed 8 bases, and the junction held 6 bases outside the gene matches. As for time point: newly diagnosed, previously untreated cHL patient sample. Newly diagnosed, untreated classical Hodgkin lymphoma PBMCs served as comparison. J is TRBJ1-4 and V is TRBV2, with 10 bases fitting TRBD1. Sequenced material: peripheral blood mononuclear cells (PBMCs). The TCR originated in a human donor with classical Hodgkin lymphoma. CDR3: CASSDVGTGEEKLFF. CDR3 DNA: TGTGCCAGCAGTGATGTCGGGACAGGGGAAGAAAAACTGTTTTTT. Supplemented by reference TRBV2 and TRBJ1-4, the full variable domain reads EPEVTQTPSHQVTQMGQEVILRCVPISNHLYFYWYRQILGQKVEFLVSFYNNEISEKSEIFDDQFSVERPDGSNFTLKIRSTKLEDSAMYFCASSDVGTGEEKLFFGSGTQLSVL.